Each of the 18 T cell receptor beta chains below was sequenced from the same sample in a study of blood T cell repertoires in COVID-19. Sequencing used immunoSEQ multiplex PCR; TCRdb keeps in-frame clones, though not all of them. Of about 370,000 clones listed, roughly 90% are singletons. The sample consisted of peripheral blood. The receptors originated from a woman in her thirties with COVID-19, enrolled during active disease.

This clone was detected only a few times. The chain combines TRBV19 with TRBJ2-6, with 8 bases matching TRBD1. The CDR3 has 15 amino acids. V was clipped by 6 bases and J by 4 bases; unmatched bases: 5. CDR1 is LNHDA, CDR2 SQIVND, per germline (reference sequence). CDR3 bases: TGTGCCAGTAGAGGACAGGGTCCCGGGGCCAACGTCCTGACTTTC. Its protein is CASRGQGPGANVLTF.

The rearrangement uses TRBV7-9 and TRBJ2-7; 7 nucleotides match TRBD1. Germline loops: CDR1 SEHNR, CDR2 FQNEAQ (reference sequence). V dropped 0 bases and J dropped 2; count of bases not matched to a gene: 4. This CDR3 spans 15 amino acids. The CDR3 spells CASSLAAGGTYEQYF. The CDR3, as DNA: TGTGCCAGCAGCTTAGCGGCAGGGGGAACCTACGAGCAGTACTTC.

This clone was seen more than once but under ten times. The rearrangement links TRBV4-1 to TRBJ2-1; 14 bases align to TRBD2. The CDR3 has 17 amino acids. Losses at the gene ends were 3 bases for V and 0 bases for J; bases not matched to a gene: 1. Germline CDR1 is MGHRA and CDR2 is YSYEKL. The CDR3 reads CASSQGTSGSSYNEQFF. The CDR3 nucleotides read TGCGCCAGCAGCCAGGGGACTAGCGGGAGCTCCTACAATGAGCAGTTCTTC.

This clone was observed a few times. The chain has TRBV2 and TRBJ1-5; TRBD1 might be the D (5 bases). The CDR3 runs 14 residues. Germline-derived CDR1 and CDR2 are SNHLY and FYNNEI. Trimming shortened V by 3 bases and J by 6 bases, and 12 bases separated the two germline ends. The chain's CDR3 is CASSEGRSGQPQHF. The CDR3 bases are TGTGCCAGCAGTGAGGGGCGGTCAGGTCAGCCCCAGCATTTT.

The CDR3 protein is CASSQVLTADTQYF. As DNA, the CDR3 is TGCGCCAGCAGCCAAGTTCTTACGGCAGATACGCAGTATTTT. The chain is built from TRBV4-3 and TRBJ2-3; no firm D call. Trimming removed 1 base at V and 4 bases at J, with 9 bases between. The CDR3 is 14 amino acids. In germline, CDR1 is LGHNA, CDR2 YSLEER.

This clone has just one count. The genes are TRBV6-4 and TRBJ1-3, with TRBD1 identical over 7 bases. CDR1 and CDR2 from the germline V gene are MRHNA and SNTAGT. J lost 2 bases, V lost 6 bases, and 4 bases had no gene match. The CDR3 covers 14 residues. The CDR3: CASRNRGTGNTIYF. For the CDR3, the DNA is TGTGCCAGCAGAAACAGGGGTACTGGAAACACCATATATTTT.

About this clone itself: Other DNA sequences in the same sample also yield this CDR3. The chain uses TRBV19 and TRBJ2-2, with 9 bases that match TRBD1. The V and J ends lost 4 bases and 6 bases, in that order; junction bases with no gene match: 0. The CDR3 spans 13 residues. Germline V gives CDR1 LNHDA, CDR2 SQIVND (reference sequence). CDR3 nucleotide sequence: TGTGCCAGTAGTAGACAGGGGGCCGGGGAGCTGTTTTTT. This gives the protein CASSRQGAGELFF.

DNA of the CDR3: TGTGCCAGCAGTCTGACCGGGAGCTATGGCTACACCTTC. Protein sequence: CASSLTGSYGYTF. The chain has TRBV27 and TRBJ1-2, with no clear D. Germline CDR1 is MNHEY and CDR2 is SMNVEV (reference sequence). V lost 5 bases and J lost 4, with 11 bases in between. This CDR3 region has 13 residues.

The chain has TRBV6-5 and TRBJ2-1; 9 bases fit TRBD1. Germline CDR1 and CDR2: MNHEY and SVGAGI. The CDR3 totals 16 residues. V was pared by 0 bases and J by 5 bases, with 5 bases of the junction left unmatched. The CDR3 DNA follows: TGTGCCAGCAGTTACTCACAGGGGGCCTGGGACAATGAGCAGTTCTTC. It is translated as CASSYSQGAWDNEQFF.

This chain connects TRBV5-4 to TRBJ2-5; perhaps TRBD1 as D (5 bases). This CDR3 is built from 15 residues. Per the germline V gene, CDR1 is SGHNT and CDR2 is YYREEE (reference sequence). V shed 0 bases and J shed 0 bases, with 9 bases lying between them. The CDR3 is CASSLGADNQETQYF. In nucleotides, the CDR3 is TGTGCCAGCAGCTTGGGGGCGGACAACCAAGAGACCCAGTACTTC.

The chain recombines TRBV19 with TRBJ1-1; D is perhaps TRBD1 (6 bases). Germline V lookup: CDR1 LNHDA, CDR2 SQIVND (reference sequence). V was shortened by 7 bases and J by 0 bases, with 21 bases between the two germline ends. This CDR3 spans 17 amino acids. Written as DNA, the CDR3 is TGTGCCAGTACCCCGAGGGGGACGGATTACATGAACACTGAAGCTTTCTTT. This translates into CASTPRGTDYMNTEAFF. The full variable domain, with the rest looked up from reference TRBV19 and TRBJ1-1, is DGGITQSPKYLFRKEGQNVTLSCEQNLNHDAMYWYRQDPGQGLRLIYYSQIVNDFQKGDIAEGYSVSREKKESFPLTVTSAQKNPTAFYLCASTPRGTDYMNTEAFFGQGTRLTVV.

CDR3 residues: CASSLLYGFPYNEQFF. The CDR3, as DNA: TGTGCCAGCAGTTTGCTGTACGGTTTCCCCTACAATGAGCAGTTCTTC. The V and J genes are TRBV27 and TRBJ2-1; D not resolved. CDR3 size: 16 residues. Trimming took off 3 bases at V and 2 bases at J, with 14 bases between the two ends. CDR1 and CDR2 from the germline V gene are MNHEY and SMNVEV (reference sequence).

The gene calls are TRBV5-6 and TRBJ1-2; a weak D match, TRBD1 (6 bases). The CDR3 covers 12 residues. V was clipped by 4 bases and J by 5 bases, with 9 bases between them. CDR1 SGHDT and CDR2 YYEEEE come from the germline V gene. CDR3 residues: CASSPQGYGYTF. CDR3 sequence (DNA): TGTGCCAGCAGCCCCCAGGGGTATGGCTACACCTTC.

The chain is built from TRBV5-1 and TRBJ2-2, with 13 bases matching TRBD2. The V gene end was trimmed by 6 bases and the J gene end by 1 base; junction bases not matched to a gene: 3. This CDR3 comprises 16 residues. Germline-derived CDR1 and CDR2 are SGHRS and YFSETQ. CDR3 sequence reads: CASKRTSGGNTGELFF. CDR3 sequence (DNA): TGCGCCAGCAAAAGGACTAGCGGGGGGAACACCGGGGAGCTGTTTTTT.

This chain joins TRBV4-3 and TRBJ2-2; no clear D gene. Germline values: CDR1 LGHNA, CDR2 YSLEER. V lost 1 base and J lost 3, with 6 bases in between. This CDR3 has 14 residues. CDR3 sequence reads: CASSQVTDTGELFF. The CDR3 coding sequence is TGCGCCAGCAGCCAAGTAACTGACACCGGGGAGCTGTTTTTT.

V gene TRBV27 combines with J gene TRBJ2-2; 10 nucleotides agree with TRBD2. Germline V gene sequence: CDR1 MNHEY, CDR2 SMNVEV (reference sequence). Germline trimming cut 4 bases from V and 5 bases from J; bases unmatched to any gene: 7. The length of the CDR3 is 16 residues. The CDR3 region is CASSWVAGGGTGELFF. CDR3 DNA sequence: TGTGCCAGCAGTTGGGTAGCGGGGGGTGGAACCGGGGAGCTGTTTTTT.

V gene TRBV5-1 combines with J gene TRBJ2-1, with D possibly being TRBD1 (5 bases). Trimming shortened V by 4 bases and J by 7 bases, and 15 bases separated the two germline ends. The CDR3 covers 14 residues. CDR1 SGHRS and CDR2 YFSETQ come from the germline V gene. CDR3 region: CASSPGQFPNEQFF. In DNA, the CDR3 is TGCGCCAGCAGCCCAGGACAATTCCCGAATGAGCAGTTCTTC.

The DNA for the CDR3 is TGTGCCTGGGCACAGGGGATGAACACCGGGGAGCTGTTTTTT. It is translated as CAWAQGMNTGELFF. The rearrangement links TRBV30 to TRBJ2-2, with 7 positions matching TRBD1. From germline, CDR1 is GTSNPN and CDR2 SVGIG (reference sequence). Trimming cost V 5 bases and J 1 base; bases outside gene matches: 4. CDR3 length equals 14 residues.